The 26 T cell receptor beta chains listed next were all sequenced from one sample in a study of human T cells and chemical hapten exposure. Indicated time point: patch test 3, about 24 weeks after DPC sensitization. Stated treatment: therapeutic diphenylcyclopropenone sensitization with weekly scalp DPC. TCRdb reanalysed the RACE reads using MiXCR and keeps one entry per CDR3 protein. The data show 85,000 to 100,000 distinct CDR3 sequences, less than 35% seen once. Sample: whole blood, taken in connection with sensitization to the hapten diphenylcyclopropenone (DPC). The receptors stem from a man aged 35 to 55 with alopecia areata. Some clones in this sample may be carry-over from other donors' samples.

J is TRBJ2-2 and V is TRBV4-1; unclear D gene. Trimming took 2 bases from V and 3 from J, leaving 10 bases between them. The CDR3 is 15 amino acids. CDR1 and CDR2 (germline): MGHRA, YSYEKL. CDR3 loop: CASSQRLSYTGELFF. CDR3 coding DNA: TGCGCCAGCAGCCAAAGGCTATCCTACACCGGGGAGCTGTTTTTT.

There are a few counts of this clonotype. J is TRBJ1-1 and V is TRBV7-2, with a weak D call TRBD1 (6 bases). The CDR3 covers 13 residues. Germline values: CDR1 SGHTA, CDR2 FQGNSA. Between the trimmed V and J ends, which lost 1 base and 8 bases, there was a span of 11 bases. The CDR3 protein is CASSLVMGGEAFF. The CDR3 region has the DNA TGTGCCAGCAGCTTAGTGATGGGGGGCGAAGCTTTCTTT.

The genes are TRBV12-3 or TRBV12-4 and TRBJ2-1; D possibly corresponds to TRBD2 (6 bases). The V and J ends lost 0 bases and 8 bases respectively, with 8 bases between them. CDR3 size: 13 residues. CDR3 sequence (DNA): TGTGCCAGCAGTTTAGCGGGGGGTTATGAGCAGTTCTTC. It is translated as CASSLAGGYEQFF.

This clonotype was counted a few times. The chain couples TRBV19 to TRBJ1-5; D is undetermined. The germline CDR1 and CDR2 sequences are LNHDA and SQIVND (reference sequence). The germline V and J ends were trimmed by 8 bases and 15 bases, with 26 bases remaining between them. The CDR3 is 14 residues long. CDR3 sequence (DNA): TGTGCCAGTCAGTCTCCAGATGTTTTGGGCTCTCTGCATTTT. This encodes CASQSPDVLGSLHF.

This chain joins TRBV20-1 and TRBJ1-2; TRBD1 is a possible D gene (5 bases). Trimming left V 0 bases short and J 0 bases short, with 5 bases between. This CDR3 comprises 13 residues. From germline, CDR1 is DFQATT and CDR2 SNEGSKA (reference sequence). CDR3 in DNA: TGCAGTGCTAGAGAACAGGCTAACTATGGCTACACCTTC. Translated, it gives CSAREQANYGYTF.

This chain joins TRBV6-1 and TRBJ2-3, with D possibly being TRBD1 (5 bases). The germline V and J ends were trimmed by 3 bases and 0 bases, with 13 bases remaining between them. This CDR3 comprises 16 residues. Germline CDR1 reads MNHNS; CDR2 reads SASEGT. The CDR3 region is CASSDPGILSTDTQYF. For the CDR3, the DNA is TGTGCCAGCAGTGACCCAGGGATACTGAGCACAGATACGCAGTATTTT.

This chain joins TRBV28 and TRBJ2-2, with D tentatively TRBD1 (6 bases). The germline V gene has CDR1 MDHEN and CDR2 SYDVKM. This CDR3 spans 13 amino acids. Trimming removed 6 bases at V and 6 bases at J, with 11 bases between. The CDR3 here is CASSTGCSGELFF. DNA of the CDR3: TGTGCCAGCAGCACAGGGTGCTCCGGGGAGCTGTTTTTT.

This rearrangement joins TRBV5-1 to TRBJ2-1; D is uncertain. V was trimmed by 4 bases and J by 9 bases, leaving 23 bases between them. Germline values: CDR1 SGHRS, CDR2 YFSETQ. CDR3 size: 16 residues. In DNA form, the CDR3 reads TGCGCCAGCAGCCCTGGTAGGATAGCCCACCGCGCTGAGCAGTTCTTC. Encoded protein: CASSPGRIAHRAEQFF.

J is TRBJ2-7 and V is TRBV20-1, with TRBD2 matching over 11 bases. V dropped 3 bases and J dropped 1; count of bases not matched to a gene: 5. Germline-derived CDR1 and CDR2 are DFQATT and SNEGSKA (reference sequence). The CDR3 covers 15 residues. The CDR3 DNA is TGCAGTGCTAGGATTACTAGCGGGGGATCCTACGAGCAGTACTTC. Residues: CSARITSGGSYEQYF.

The chain combines TRBV20-1 with TRBJ1-3; maybe TRBD1 (5 bases). The CDR3 loop spans 14 amino acids. Germline V gene lookup returns CDR1 DFQATT and CDR2 SNEGSKA (reference sequence). The V gene lost 6 bases and the J gene lost 0 bases, with 12 bases spanning the gap. The CDR3: CSAVRDHSGNTIYF. The CDR3, as DNA: TGCAGTGCCGTCAGGGACCACTCTGGAAACACCATATATTTT.

This clonotype was seen a few times. The CDR3 DNA sequence: TGTGCCAGCAGCTTGGACAGGGATACAGATACGCAGTATTTT. Amino acid sequence: CASSLDRDTDTQYF. The rearrangement joins TRBV7-9 to TRBJ2-3, with 8 bases matching TRBD1. The V segment lost 3 bases and the J segment 3 bases; nucleotides outside the gene matches: 2. This CDR3 contains 14 residues. Germline V gene lookup returns CDR1 SEHNR and CDR2 FQNEAQ (reference sequence).

This clonotype showed up many times. This rearrangement joins TRBV9 to TRBJ2-3, with D possibly being TRBD1 or TRBD2 (5 bases each). Trimming cost V 0 bases and J 2 bases, with 7 bases left between them. The CDR3 runs 14 residues. Per the germline V gene, CDR1 is SGDLS and CDR2 is YYNGEE. In DNA, the CDR3 is TGTGCCAGCAGCGTAGGAGGGACCACAGATACGCAGTATTTT. As protein: CASSVGGTTDTQYF.

The chain uses TRBV24-1 and TRBJ2-3; 12 bases are shared with TRBD2. V lost 4 bases and J lost 4; bases outside the gene matches: 11. CDR1 and CDR2 (germline): KGHDR, SFDVKD. This CDR3 has 18 amino acids. DNA of the CDR3: TGTGCCACCAGTGAGCGTGCCCGACTAGCGGGAGCGGCAGATACGCAGTATTTT. It encodes CATSERARLAGAADTQYF.

The rearrangement uses TRBV25-1 and TRBJ2-1, with 7 bases fitting TRBD2. The junction had 5 bases not matched to a gene; V was cut back by 1 base and J by 8 bases. Germline V gene lookup returns CDR1 MGHDK and CDR2 SYGVNS. This CDR3 has 14 amino acids. The CDR3 coding sequence is TGTGCCAGCAGTGAATCGGTAGGGAGGGATGAGCAGTTCTTC. The encoded protein is CASSESVGRDEQFF.

V and J are TRBV9 and TRBJ2-3, with D maybe TRBD1 (5 bases). Between the trimmed V and J ends, which lost 4 bases and 0 bases, there was a span of 15 bases. The germline V gene has CDR1 SGDLS and CDR2 YYNGEE. The CDR3 covers 16 residues. CDR3 in DNA: TGTGCCAGCAGCTCTGAGGCAGGGCTAAGCACAGATACGCAGTATTTT. It specifies CASSSEAGLSTDTQYF.

The J gene is TRBJ2-5, the V gene TRBV28, with D perhaps TRBD2 (5 bases). The germline CDR1 and CDR2 sequences are MDHEN and SYDVKM. The CDR3 is made up of 14 amino acids. With 3 bases removed from V and 1 base from J, the gap between germline ends came to 9 bases. The CDR3 sequence: CASSLPGIQETQYF. The CDR3 DNA sequence: TGTGCCAGCAGTTTGCCGGGGATCCAAGAGACCCAGTACTTC.

The rearrangement links TRBV20-1 to TRBJ1-4, with D possibly being TRBD1 (6 bases). Germline assignment: CDR1 DFQATT and CDR2 SNEGSKA (reference sequence). The length of the CDR3 is 13 residues. Trimming pared 3 bases from V and 10 bases from J, leaving 15 bases between. The DNA of the CDR3 is TGCAGTGCTAGGAGGGAGGGGGGCGGAAAACTGTTTTTT. This gives the protein CSARREGGGKLFF.

This clonotype was counted between two and nine times. J is TRBJ2-4 and V is TRBV3-1, with unresolved D. CDR3 length equals 12 residues. Germline CDR1 reads LGHDT; CDR2 reads YNNKEL (reference sequence). The V end lost 3 bases, the J end lost 9 bases, and 9 bases lay between the germline ends. The CDR3 nucleotides are TGTGCCAGCAGCCAGACCTTAGGCATTCAGTACTTC. Protein: CASSQTLGIQYF.

The chain carries TRBV28 and TRBJ2-1, with 15 bases fitting TRBD2. Looked up from germline, CDR1 is MDHEN and CDR2 is SYDVKM. The V gene end was trimmed by 4 bases and the J gene end by 0 bases; junction bases not matched to a gene: 13. This CDR3 is 21 amino acids long. CDR3 DNA: TGTGCCAGCAGTTCCCTCCCGGGACTAGCGGGAGGCTCGAGCTCCTACAATGAGCAGTTCTTC. This translates into CASSSLPGLAGGSSSYNEQFF.

The J gene is TRBJ2-1, the V gene TRBV11-2; 7 positions agree with TRBD2. The length of the CDR3 is 15 residues. J lost 8 bases, V lost 5 bases, and 12 bases had no gene match. Germline V gene data show CDR1 as SGHAT and CDR2 as FQNNGV. CDR3 loop: CASSMRRLGRYEQFF. The CDR3 DNA follows: TGTGCCAGCAGCATGAGAAGGCTCGGGAGGTATGAGCAGTTCTTC.

The chain links TRBV28 to TRBJ2-6; the D is unclear. The CDR3 has 15 amino acids. V was shortened by 6 bases and J by 1 base, with 10 bases between the two germline ends. Germline V CDR1 and CDR2: MDHEN, SYDVKM. DNA for the CDR3: TGTGCCAGCAGCCCAATTAAGTCTGGGGCCAACGTCCTGACTTTC. Amino acid sequence: CASSPIKSGANVLTF. Full variable domain (missing parts from reference TRBV28 and TRBJ2-6): DVKVTQSSRYLVKRTGEKVFLECVQDMDHENMFWYRQDPGLGLRLIYFSYDVKMKEKGDIPEGYSVSREKKERFSLILESASTNQTSMYLCASSPIKSGANVLTFGAGSRLTVL.

In its sample, this clonotype ranks as large (0.1 to 1%). V is TRBV28 and J is TRBJ2-1; TRBD2 aligns across 9 bases. Unmatched junction bases numbered 5, after V lost 5 bases and J lost 6 bases. The length of the CDR3 is 14 residues. Germline V gene lookup returns CDR1 MDHEN and CDR2 SYDVKM. CDR3 nucleotides: TGTGCCAGCAGTCCGGGACTAGCAGGCAATGAGCAGTTCTTC. This sequence encodes CASSPGLAGNEQFF. Filled out from reference TRBV28 and TRBJ2-1, the complete variable domain reads DVKVTQSSRYLVKRTGEKVFLECVQDMDHENMFWYRQDPGLGLRLIYFSYDVKMKEKGDIPEGYSVSREKKERFSLILESASTNQTSMYLCASSPGLAGNEQFFGPGTRLTVL.

In this sample, this clonotype turned up a few times. The rearrangement links TRBV29-1 to TRBJ2-2; D is perhaps TRBD2 (6 bases). V lost 4 bases to trimming and J lost 5 bases, with 14 bases between them. This CDR3 contains 14 residues. Looked up from germline, CDR1 is SQVTM and CDR2 is ANQGSEA. This chain's CDR3 is CSVASFRGTGELFF. DNA of the CDR3: TGCAGCGTTGCCTCCTTCCGGGGGACCGGGGAGCTGTTTTTT.

V gene TRBV18 combines with J gene TRBJ1-1, with D possibly being TRBD1 (5 bases). The germline gives CDR1 KGHSH, CDR2 LQKENI. V was cut by 3 bases and J by 1 base, with 9 bases left in between. This CDR3 region has 14 residues. The CDR3 nucleotides are TGTGCCAGCTCACCGGCACAGGCGAACACTGAAGCTTTCTTT. Residues: CASSPAQANTEAFF. Looking up the rest from reference TRBV18 and TRBJ1-1 gives the full variable domain: NAGVMQNPRHLVRRRGQEARLRCSPMKGHSHVYWYRQLPEEGLKFMVYLQKENIIDESGMPKERFSAEFPKEGPSILRIQQVVRGDSAAYFCASSPAQANTEAFFGQGTRLTVV.

This clonotype came up once. V and J are TRBV6-5 and TRBJ2-3, with 11 bases that match TRBD2. With 0 bases clipped from V and 14 bases from J, the junction kept 10 bases outside the gene matches. The CDR3 contains 15 residues. Germline V gene lookup returns CDR1 MNHEY and CDR2 SVGAGI. The DNA of the CDR3 is TGTGCCAGCAGTTACTCTAGCGGGAGGGCCAAGTGGCTGTATTTT. Amino acids: CASSYSSGRAKWLYF.

This clonotype has a handful of counts. J is TRBJ2-1 and V is TRBV12-3 or TRBV12-4; 11 bases are a match to TRBD2. V was clipped by 6 bases and J by 1 base; unmatched bases: 5. The CDR3 extends over 16 amino acids. CDR3 DNA sequence: TGTGCCAGCAGGGCGGGGACTAGCGGATCCTACAATGAGCAGTTCTTC. Its translation is CASRAGTSGSYNEQFF.